This T cell receptor beta chain was sequenced during a study of beta chain features in type 1 diabetes. The CDR3 spans 17 residues. Germline CDR1 is SGHDN and CDR2 is FVKESK. V was trimmed by 1 base and J by 4 bases, leaving 17 bases between them. Investigators reverse transcribed all isolated RNA, so they sequenced expressed TCRB transcripts. The repertoire was sequenced with immunoSEQ multiplex PCR; TCRdb's copy has only in-frame clones and lacks some. The sample has 200,000 to 250,000 clones, 27% seen once. The TCR sequence derives from a man aged 25 to 40 in good health. The chain uses TRBV14 and TRBJ2-1; D may be TRBD1 or TRBD2 (5 bases each). The sequencing input was central memory CD4+ T cells from blood. The CDR3 coding sequence is TGTGCCAGCAGCCAAGCGCCTCCGGGACCTGTATACAATGAGCAGTTCTTC. It encodes CASSQAPPGPVYNEQFF.